The 4 T cell receptor beta chains below come from one sample, sequenced in a study of response to subunit inactivated influenza vaccine. Via MiXCR, TCRdb re-called the RT-PCR reads, giving one row per CDR3 protein. The sample holds fewer than 600,000 distinct CDR3 sequences; approximately 6.9% are singletons and the top ten take about an eighth. The material was PBMCs from blood, obtained less than 30 months after vaccination. These receptors were obtained from a man between 45 and 75 years old who received an inactivated influenza vaccine.

This clonotype has a count of ten or more. The chain links TRBV9 to TRBJ2-3; D remains unclear. V shed 2 bases and J shed 0 bases, with 10 bases lying between them. The CDR3 runs to 15 residues. Germline-derived CDR1 and CDR2 are SGDLS and YYNGEE. The CDR3: CASSVQAASTDTQYF. CDR3 coding DNA: TGTGCCAGCAGCGTTCAGGCAGCTAGCACAGATACGCAGTATTTT.

V is TRBV7-8 and J is TRBJ1-4; weak D call: TRBD1 (5 bases). Germline V gene sequence: CDR1 SGHVS, CDR2 FQNEAQ. This CDR3 has 14 amino acids. With 4 bases removed from V and 4 bases from J, the gap between germline ends came to 10 bases. The CDR3 DNA reads TGTGCCAGCAGCTCGGGACCGATTAATGAAAAACTGTTTTTT. Its translation: CASSSGPINEKLFF.

This clonotype was seen at least ten times. This rearrangement joins TRBV5-1 to TRBJ2-1; D is tentatively TRBD1 or TRBD2 (5 bases each). Germline V gives CDR1 SGHRS, CDR2 YFSETQ. The length of the CDR3 is 14 residues. Trimming pared 5 bases from V and 4 bases from J, leaving 13 bases between. The CDR3 nucleotides read TGCGCCAGCAGTGGGACCGTTGTGTACAATGAGCAGTTCTTC. It is translated as CASSGTVVYNEQFF.

This clonotype was observed a few times. This rearrangement joins TRBV7-2 to TRBJ2-4; D is undetermined. From germline, CDR1 is SGHTA and CDR2 FQGNSA. Trimming stripped 6 bases from V and 6 bases from J, with 12 bases between. The CDR3 loop spans 13 amino acids. The CDR3 spells CASRLDGRNIQYF. CDR3 sequence (DNA): TGTGCCAGCAGACTGGACGGGCGAAACATTCAGTACTTC.